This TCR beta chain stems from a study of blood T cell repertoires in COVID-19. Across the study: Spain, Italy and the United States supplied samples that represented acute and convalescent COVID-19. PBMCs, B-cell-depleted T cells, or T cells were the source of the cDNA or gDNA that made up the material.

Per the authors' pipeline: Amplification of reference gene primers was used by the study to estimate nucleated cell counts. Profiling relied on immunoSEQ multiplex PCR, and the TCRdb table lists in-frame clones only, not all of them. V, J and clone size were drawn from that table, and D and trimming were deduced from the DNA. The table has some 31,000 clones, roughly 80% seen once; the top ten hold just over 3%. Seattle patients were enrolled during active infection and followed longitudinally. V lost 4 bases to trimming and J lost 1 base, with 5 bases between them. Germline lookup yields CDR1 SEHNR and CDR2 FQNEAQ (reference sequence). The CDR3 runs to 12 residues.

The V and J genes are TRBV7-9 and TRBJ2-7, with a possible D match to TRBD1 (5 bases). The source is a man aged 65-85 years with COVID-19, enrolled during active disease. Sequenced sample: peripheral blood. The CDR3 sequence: CASSYRSYEQYF. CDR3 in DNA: TGTGCCAGCAGCTACAGGTCCTACGAGCAGTACTTC.